Sequencing of this T cell receptor (beta chain) was carried out in a study of T cell responses to AZD1222 COVID-19 vaccine. As for the study in general: Second doses at about 4 or about 12 weeks were pooled. Broader study findings: After the peak T cell response, and only then, were repertoires sampled.

The V segment lost 3 bases and the J segment 3 bases; nucleotides outside the gene matches: 5. This CDR3 is 16 amino acids long. Germline V lookup: CDR1 MNHNS, CDR2 SASEGT. Notes on this clone: As yet, its antigen is unknown.

Using immunoSEQ multiplex PCR, the repertoire was profiled, and TCRdb retains in-frame clones only, with some absent. The table lists 75,000 to 100,000 clones, approximately 88% of them singletons. This sequence originates from an adult in good health. The V and J genes are TRBV6-1 and TRBJ2-3; 11 bases fit TRBD2. The sample consisted of peripheral blood, taken on day 0 of AZD1222 vaccination. CDR3 loop: CASSDTSGSGTDTQYF. Written as DNA, the CDR3 is TGTGCCAGCAGTGATACTAGCGGGAGCGGTACAGATACGCAGTATTTT.